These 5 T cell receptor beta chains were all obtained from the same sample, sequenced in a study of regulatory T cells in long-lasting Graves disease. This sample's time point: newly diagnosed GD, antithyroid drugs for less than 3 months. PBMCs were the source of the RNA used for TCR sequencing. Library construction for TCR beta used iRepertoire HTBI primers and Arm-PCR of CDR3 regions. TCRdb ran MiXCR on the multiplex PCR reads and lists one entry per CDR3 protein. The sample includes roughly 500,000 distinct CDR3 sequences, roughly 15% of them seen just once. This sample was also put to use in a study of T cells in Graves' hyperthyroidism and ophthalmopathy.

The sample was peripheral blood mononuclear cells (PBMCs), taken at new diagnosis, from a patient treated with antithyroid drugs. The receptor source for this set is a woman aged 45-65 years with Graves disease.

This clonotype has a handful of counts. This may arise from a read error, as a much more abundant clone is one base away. The CDR3 DNA sequence: TGTGCCAGCAGCTTTACCCCTAGCACAGATACGCAGTATTTT. It codes for CASSFTPSTDTQYF. This chain links TRBV7-6 with TRBJ2-3; D is undetermined. V gave up 3 bases and J gave up 0 bases, with 7 bases separating them. Germline CDR1 SGHVS, CDR2 FNYEAQ. CDR3 size: 14 residues.

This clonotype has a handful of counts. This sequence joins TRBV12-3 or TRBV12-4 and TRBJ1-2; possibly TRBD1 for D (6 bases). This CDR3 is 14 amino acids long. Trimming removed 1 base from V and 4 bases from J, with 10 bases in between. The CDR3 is CASSLDRATYGYTF. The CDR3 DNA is TGTGCCAGCAGTTTAGACAGGGCAACCTATGGCTACACCTTC.

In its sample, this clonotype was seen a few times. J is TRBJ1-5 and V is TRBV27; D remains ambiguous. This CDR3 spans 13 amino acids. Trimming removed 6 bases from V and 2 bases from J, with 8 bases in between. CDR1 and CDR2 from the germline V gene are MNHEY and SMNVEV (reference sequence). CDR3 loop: CASRARGNQPQHF. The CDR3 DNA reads TGTGCCAGCAGAGCACGGGGCAATCAGCCCCAGCATTTT.

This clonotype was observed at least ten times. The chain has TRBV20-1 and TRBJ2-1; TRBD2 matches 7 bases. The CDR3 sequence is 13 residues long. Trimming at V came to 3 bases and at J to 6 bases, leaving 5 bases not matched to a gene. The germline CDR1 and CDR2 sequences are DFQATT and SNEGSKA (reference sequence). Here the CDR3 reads CSARGAGLNEQFF. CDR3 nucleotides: TGCAGTGCTAGGGGAGCGGGACTCAATGAGCAGTTCTTC.

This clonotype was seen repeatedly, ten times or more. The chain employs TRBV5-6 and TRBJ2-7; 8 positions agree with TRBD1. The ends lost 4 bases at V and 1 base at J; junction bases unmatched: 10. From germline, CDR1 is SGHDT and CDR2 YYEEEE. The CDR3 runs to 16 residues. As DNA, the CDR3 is TGTGCCAGCAGCGAGACAGGGGCGTCTAGGTCCTACGAGCAGTACTTC. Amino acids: CASSETGASRSYEQYF.